The rows below give T cell receptor beta chains drawn from one sample of a study of blood T cells in healthy people across ages. TCRdb re-derived calls from the 5' RACE reads in MiXCR, one entry per CDR3 protein. Among fewer than 900,000 distinct CDR3 sequences listed, more than 40% were seen once. Sequenced material: blood. The receptor source for this set is an older woman in good health. Both conserved end residues are trimmed from each CDR3. Fields, in order: J gene, V gene, CDR3 protein.

j_gene: TRBJ2-3
v_gene: TRBV7-9
CDR3aa: ASSPGLALSTDTQY

j_gene: TRBJ2-3
v_gene: TRBV6-2/TRBV6-3
CDR3aa: ASYRTREDTQY

j_gene: TRBJ2-3
v_gene: TRBV29-1
CDR3aa: SVEGGKHTDTQY

j_gene: TRBJ2-7
v_gene: TRBV7-2
CDR3aa: ASSLGAGYYEQY

j_gene: TRBJ2-5
v_gene: TRBV5-1
CDR3aa: ASSFGGTSGHEQY

j_gene: TRBJ1-1
v_gene: TRBV4-2
CDR3aa: ASSQDGDRVKVNTEAF

j_gene: TRBJ2-7
v_gene: TRBV11-2
CDR3aa: ASSFRTSVGSYEQY

j_gene: TRBJ1-5
v_gene: TRBV20-1
CDR3aa: SARPQGGNQPQH

j_gene: TRBJ2-7
v_gene: TRBV20-1
CDR3aa: SARESGGEQY

j_gene: TRBJ2-1
v_gene: TRBV7-9
CDR3aa: ASSSGTGDNEQF

j_gene: TRBJ1-2
v_gene: TRBV20-1
CDR3aa: SATGDRDFGYT

j_gene: TRBJ2-1
v_gene: TRBV6-2/TRBV6-3
CDR3aa: ASNNARVRQF

j_gene: TRBJ2-1
v_gene: TRBV21-1
CDR3aa: ASSTRQGRVLCNEQF

j_gene: TRBJ2-7
v_gene: TRBV20-1
CDR3aa: SAQGFGPSPYEQY

j_gene: TRBJ1-1
v_gene: TRBV15
CDR3aa: ATSTPGVGDTEAF

j_gene: TRBJ1-1
v_gene: TRBV18
CDR3aa: ASSTGGNTEAF

j_gene: TRBJ1-2
v_gene: TRBV27
CDR3aa: ASRIGVGGYT

j_gene: TRBJ1-2
v_gene: TRBV18
CDR3aa: ASHRTGGDIGYT

j_gene: TRBJ1-6
v_gene: TRBV9
CDR3aa: ASSANWGARDSPLH

j_gene: .
v_gene: TRBV24-1
CDR3aa: ATSDSAGTSYEQY

j_gene: TRBJ2-3
v_gene: TRBV5-1
CDR3aa: ASSLRDGGTDTQY

j_gene: TRBJ2-1
v_gene: TRBV2
CDR3aa: ASRVGTDSYNEQF

j_gene: TRBJ2-4
v_gene: TRBV20-1
CDR3aa: SAAPQRQGQNIQY

j_gene: TRBJ2-1
v_gene: TRBV6-2/TRBV6-3
CDR3aa: AGSYASGSSYNEQF

j_gene: TRBJ1-2
v_gene: TRBV20-1
CDR3aa: SAEGGGLYGYT

j_gene: TRBJ1-1
v_gene: TRBV7-2
CDR3aa: ASSTRTGNTEAF

j_gene: TRBJ2-1
v_gene: TRBV12-5
CDR3aa: ASGLDDRTSGTDEQF

j_gene: TRBJ1-5
v_gene: TRBV6-6
CDR3aa: ASTPPTYSNQPQH

j_gene: TRBJ1-1
v_gene: TRBV18
CDR3aa: ASRGTLNTEAF

j_gene: TRBJ2-7
v_gene: TRBV28
CDR3aa: ASSWGSEAYEQY

j_gene: TRBJ2-7
v_gene: TRBV21-1
CDR3aa: ASSKYDEQY

j_gene: TRBJ2-7
v_gene: TRBV18
CDR3aa: ASSPGGTLTYEQY

j_gene: TRBJ1-4
v_gene: TRBV7-9
CDR3aa: ASSLVGQGIEKLF

j_gene: TRBJ1-2
v_gene: TRBV10-3
CDR3aa: AISESLIYGYT

j_gene: TRBJ1-1
v_gene: TRBV20-1
CDR3aa: SAGPQGADTEAF

j_gene: TRBJ2-3
v_gene: TRBV7-3
CDR3aa: ASSLGQGRSTDTQY

j_gene: TRBJ2-1
v_gene: TRBV6-5
CDR3aa: ASSYSGGEADEQF

j_gene: .
v_gene: TRBV28
CDR3aa: ASSFLGGISSYNEQY

j_gene: TRBJ2-3
v_gene: TRBV18
CDR3aa: ASSQPRTSGSSPDTQY

j_gene: TRBJ2-5
v_gene: TRBV28
CDR3aa: ASSSASTGGQGTQY

j_gene: TRBJ2-5
v_gene: TRBV28
CDR3aa: ASTLPGQINNEQY

j_gene: TRBJ2-7
v_gene: TRBV12-3/TRBV12-4
CDR3aa: ASSHGQGSYEQY

j_gene: TRBJ2-3
v_gene: TRBV6-2/TRBV6-3
CDR3aa: ASSFDRGDTIVRYTQY

j_gene: TRBJ2-6
v_gene: TRBV9
CDR3aa: ASSVFTGANVLT

j_gene: TRBJ2-7
v_gene: TRBV20-1
CDR3aa: SARVRDEQY

j_gene: TRBJ1-2
v_gene: TRBV7-2
CDR3aa: ASSFDRDRVWGYT

j_gene: TRBJ2-1
v_gene: TRBV5-1
CDR3aa: ASSSGQSYNEQF

j_gene: .
v_gene: TRBV7-3
CDR3aa: ASSPTAQIYNEQY

j_gene: TRBJ1-2
v_gene: TRBV4-2
CDR3aa: ASSQAGTDYGYT

j_gene: TRBJ2-7
v_gene: TRBV6-1
CDR3aa: ASSEPSGTYEQY

j_gene: .
v_gene: TRBV28
CDR3aa: ASSQSPVYEQY

j_gene: TRBJ1-2
v_gene: TRBV28
CDR3aa: ASSLGQIYGYT

j_gene: TRBJ2-1
v_gene: TRBV29-1
CDR3aa: SWGGTSAFDEQF

j_gene: TRBJ2-7
v_gene: TRBV7-8
CDR3aa: ASRLPGTTYEQY

j_gene: TRBJ2-1
v_gene: TRBV20-1
CDR3aa: SASRLRAGGSYNEQF

j_gene: TRBJ2-3
v_gene: TRBV3-1
CDR3aa: ASRPREGKADTQY

j_gene: TRBJ2-1
v_gene: TRBV12-3/TRBV12-4
CDR3aa: ASSPLRLQSSYNEQF